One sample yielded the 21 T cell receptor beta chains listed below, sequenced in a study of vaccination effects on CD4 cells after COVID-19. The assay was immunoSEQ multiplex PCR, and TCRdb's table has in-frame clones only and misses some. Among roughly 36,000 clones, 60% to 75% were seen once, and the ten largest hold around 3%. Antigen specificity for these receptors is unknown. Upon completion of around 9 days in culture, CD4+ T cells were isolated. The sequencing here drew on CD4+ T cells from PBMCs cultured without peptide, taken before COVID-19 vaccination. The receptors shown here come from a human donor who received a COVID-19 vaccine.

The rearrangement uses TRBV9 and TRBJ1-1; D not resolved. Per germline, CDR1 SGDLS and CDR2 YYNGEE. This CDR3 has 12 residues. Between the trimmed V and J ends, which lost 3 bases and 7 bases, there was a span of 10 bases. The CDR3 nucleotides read TGTGCCAGCAGCGCCTTGGACCGTGAAGCTTTCTTT. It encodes CASSALDREAFF.

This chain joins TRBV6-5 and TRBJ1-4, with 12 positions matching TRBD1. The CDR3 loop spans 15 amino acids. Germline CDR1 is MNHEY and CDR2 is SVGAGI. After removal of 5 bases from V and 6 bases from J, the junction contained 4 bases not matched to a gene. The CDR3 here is CASSPGQGAHEKLFF. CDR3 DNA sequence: TGTGCCAGCAGTCCGGGACAGGGGGCGCATGAAAAACTGTTTTTT.

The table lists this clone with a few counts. CDR3 DNA sequence: TGTGCCAGCAGGTCTGCGACCGATCCGAACTATGGCTACACCTTC. Amino acids: CASRSATDPNYGYTF. V usage is TRBV27 and J usage is TRBJ1-2; D not resolved. The germline gives CDR1 MNHEY, CDR2 SMNVEV (reference sequence). CDR3 length equals 15 residues. V was cut by 6 bases and J by 2 bases, with 16 bases left in between.

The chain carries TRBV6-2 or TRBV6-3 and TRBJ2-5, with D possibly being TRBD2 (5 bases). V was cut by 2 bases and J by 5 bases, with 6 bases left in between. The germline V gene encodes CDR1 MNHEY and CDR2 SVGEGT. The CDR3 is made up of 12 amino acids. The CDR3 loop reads CASSYGGETQYF. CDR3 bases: TGTGCCAGCAGTTACGGCGGGGAGACCCAGTACTTC.

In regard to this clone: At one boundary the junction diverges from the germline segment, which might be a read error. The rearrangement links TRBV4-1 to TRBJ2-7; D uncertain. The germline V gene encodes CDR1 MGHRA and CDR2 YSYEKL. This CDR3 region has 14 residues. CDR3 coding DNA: TGCGCCAGCACCCAAACAGTATGGACCTACGAGCAGTACTTC. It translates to CASTQTVWTYEQYF.

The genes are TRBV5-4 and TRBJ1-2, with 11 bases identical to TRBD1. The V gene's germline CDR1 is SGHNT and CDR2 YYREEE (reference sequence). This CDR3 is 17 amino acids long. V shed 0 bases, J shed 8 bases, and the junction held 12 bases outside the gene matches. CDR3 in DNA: TGTGCCAGCAGCTTGGCTGGACAGGGGGCGCTTATTTACGGCTACACCTTC. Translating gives CASSLAGQGALIYGYTF. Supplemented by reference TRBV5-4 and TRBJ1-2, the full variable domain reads ETGVTQSPTHLIKTRGQQVTLRCSSQSGHNTVSWYQQALGQGPQFIFQYYREEENGRGNFPPRFSGLQFPNYSSELNVNALELDDSALYLCASSLAGQGALIYGYTFGSGTRLTVV.

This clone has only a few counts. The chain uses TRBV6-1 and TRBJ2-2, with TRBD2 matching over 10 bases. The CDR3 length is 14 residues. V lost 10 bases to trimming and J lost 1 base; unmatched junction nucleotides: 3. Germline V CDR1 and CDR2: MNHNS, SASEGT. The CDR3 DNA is TGTGCCACAACTAGCGGGATGAACACCGGGGAGCTGTTTTTT. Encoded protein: CATTSGMNTGELFF.

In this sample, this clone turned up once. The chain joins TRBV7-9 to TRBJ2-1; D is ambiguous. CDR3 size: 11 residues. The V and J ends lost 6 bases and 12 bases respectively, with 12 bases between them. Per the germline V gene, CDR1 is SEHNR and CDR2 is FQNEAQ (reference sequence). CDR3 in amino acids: CASRPDSRQFF. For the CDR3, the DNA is TGTGCCAGCAGGCCCGACTCTCGGCAGTTCTTC.

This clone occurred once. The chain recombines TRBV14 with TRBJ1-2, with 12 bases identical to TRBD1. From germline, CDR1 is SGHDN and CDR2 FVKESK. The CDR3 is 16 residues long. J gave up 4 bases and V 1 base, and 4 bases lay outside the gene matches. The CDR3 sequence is CASSQAGTGGLYGYTF. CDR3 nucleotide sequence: TGTGCCAGCAGCCAAGCCGGGACAGGGGGCCTCTATGGCTACACCTTC.

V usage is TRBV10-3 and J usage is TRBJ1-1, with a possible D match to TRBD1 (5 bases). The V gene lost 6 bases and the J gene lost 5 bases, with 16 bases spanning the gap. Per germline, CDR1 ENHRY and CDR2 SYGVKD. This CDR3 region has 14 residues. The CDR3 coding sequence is TGTGCCATCAGACCACCTCAGGGAGAAACTGAAGCTTTCTTT. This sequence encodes CAIRPPQGETEAFF.

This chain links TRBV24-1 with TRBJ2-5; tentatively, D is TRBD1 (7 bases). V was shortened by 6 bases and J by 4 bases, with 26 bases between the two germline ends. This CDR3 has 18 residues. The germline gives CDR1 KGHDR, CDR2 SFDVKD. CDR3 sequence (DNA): TGTGCCACCAGTAAAAAGGCCAGGGGGGTTATTCCGGGAGAGACCCAGTACTTC. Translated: CATSKKARGVIPGETQYF.

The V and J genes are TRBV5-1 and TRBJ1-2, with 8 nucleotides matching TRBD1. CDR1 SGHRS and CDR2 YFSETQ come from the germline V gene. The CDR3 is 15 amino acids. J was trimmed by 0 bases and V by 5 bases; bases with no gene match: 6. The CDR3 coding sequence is TGCGCCAGCAGGGTCCAGACAGGGGCTAACTATGGCTACACCTTC. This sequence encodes CASRVQTGANYGYTF.

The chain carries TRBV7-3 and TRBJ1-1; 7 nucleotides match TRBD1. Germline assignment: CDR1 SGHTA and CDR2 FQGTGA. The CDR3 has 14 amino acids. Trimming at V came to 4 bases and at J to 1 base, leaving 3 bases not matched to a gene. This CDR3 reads CASSWGDRNTEAFF. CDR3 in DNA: TGTGCCAGCAGCTGGGGGGACAGGAACACTGAAGCTTTCTTT.

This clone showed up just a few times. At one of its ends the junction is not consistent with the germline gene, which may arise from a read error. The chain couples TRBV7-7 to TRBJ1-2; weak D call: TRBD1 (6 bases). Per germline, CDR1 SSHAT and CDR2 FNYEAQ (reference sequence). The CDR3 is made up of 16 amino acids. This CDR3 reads CASSLSYLDSTYGYTF. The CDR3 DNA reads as TGTGCTAGCAGCCTTTCGTACCTGGACAGTACCTATGGCTACACCTTC.

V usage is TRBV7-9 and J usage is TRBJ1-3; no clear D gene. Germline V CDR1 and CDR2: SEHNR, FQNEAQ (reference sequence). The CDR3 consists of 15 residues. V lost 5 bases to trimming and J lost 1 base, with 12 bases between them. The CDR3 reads CASSPRTVSGNTIYF. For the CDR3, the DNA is TGTGCCAGCAGCCCCAGGACGGTATCTGGAAACACCATATATTTT.

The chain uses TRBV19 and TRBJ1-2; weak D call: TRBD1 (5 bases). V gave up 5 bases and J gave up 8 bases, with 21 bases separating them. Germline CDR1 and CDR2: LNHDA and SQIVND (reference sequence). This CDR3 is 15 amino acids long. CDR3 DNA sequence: TGTGCCAGTAGTGGCCCGGGACGGACAAGTTGGGGCTACACCTTC. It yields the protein CASSGPGRTSWGYTF.

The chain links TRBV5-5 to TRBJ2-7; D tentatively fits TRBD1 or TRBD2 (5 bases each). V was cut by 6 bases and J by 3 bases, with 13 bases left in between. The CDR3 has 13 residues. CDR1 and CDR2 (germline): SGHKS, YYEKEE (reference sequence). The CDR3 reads CASNRPGRYEQYF. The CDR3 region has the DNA TGTGCCAGCAACAGACCGGGACGCTACGAGCAGTACTTC.

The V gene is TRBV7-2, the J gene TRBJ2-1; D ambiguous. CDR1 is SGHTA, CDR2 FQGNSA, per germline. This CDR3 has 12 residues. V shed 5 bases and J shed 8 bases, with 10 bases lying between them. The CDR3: CASSPTAHEQFF. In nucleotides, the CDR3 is TGTGCCAGCAGCCCGACTGCCCATGAGCAGTTCTTC.

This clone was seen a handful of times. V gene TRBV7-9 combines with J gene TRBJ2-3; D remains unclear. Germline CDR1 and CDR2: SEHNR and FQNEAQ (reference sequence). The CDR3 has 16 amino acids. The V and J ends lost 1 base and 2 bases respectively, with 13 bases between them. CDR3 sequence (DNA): TGTGCCAGCAGCTTAGTAAGGGCAGTCTCCACAGATACGCAGTATTTT. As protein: CASSLVRAVSTDTQYF.

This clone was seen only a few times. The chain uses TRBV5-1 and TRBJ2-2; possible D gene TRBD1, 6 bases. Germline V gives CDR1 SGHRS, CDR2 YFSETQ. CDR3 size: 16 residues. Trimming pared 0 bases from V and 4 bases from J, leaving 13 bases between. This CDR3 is CASSLVLGAGTGELFF. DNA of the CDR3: TGCGCCAGCAGCTTGGTACTGGGGGCGGGCACCGGGGAGCTGTTTTTT.

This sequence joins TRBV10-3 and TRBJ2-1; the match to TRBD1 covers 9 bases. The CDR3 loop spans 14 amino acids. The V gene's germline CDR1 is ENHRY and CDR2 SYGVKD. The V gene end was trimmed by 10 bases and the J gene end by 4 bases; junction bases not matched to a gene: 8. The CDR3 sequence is CATHGGTGYNEQFF. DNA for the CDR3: TGTGCCACCCATGGCGGGACAGGGTACAATGAGCAGTTCTTC.